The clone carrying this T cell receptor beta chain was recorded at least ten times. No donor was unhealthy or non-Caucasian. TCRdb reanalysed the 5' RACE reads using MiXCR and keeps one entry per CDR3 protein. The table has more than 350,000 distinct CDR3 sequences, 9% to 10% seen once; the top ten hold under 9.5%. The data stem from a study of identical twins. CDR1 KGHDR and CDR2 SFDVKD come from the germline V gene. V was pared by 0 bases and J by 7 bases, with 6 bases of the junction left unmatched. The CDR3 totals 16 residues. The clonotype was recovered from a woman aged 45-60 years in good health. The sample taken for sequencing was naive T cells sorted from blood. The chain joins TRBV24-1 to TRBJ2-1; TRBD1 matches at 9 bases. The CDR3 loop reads CATSDLRNRGRNEQFF. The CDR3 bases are TGTGCCACCAGTGATTTGAGGAACAGGGGGCGGAATGAGCAGTTCTTC.